These 14 T cell receptor beta chains came from one sample sequenced in a study of shared clonotypes between healthy human individuals. Naive CD8 cells comprised CD45RO-negative, CCR7-positively selected cells, excluding terminally differentiated effector memory CD45RA+ cells. Profiling relied on immunoSEQ multiplex PCR, and the TCRdb table lists in-frame clones only, not all of them. The repertoire has about 680,000 clones, just over 90% of them found once; the top ten carry roughly 22%. The source material was naive CD8+ T cells sorted from blood. The origin of the receptors is a man aged 30 to 45 in good health.

This clone showed up just once. This chain uses TRBV6-5 with TRBJ2-5; TRBD2 agrees at 7 bases. The CDR3 totals 15 residues. Germline CDR1 is MNHEY and CDR2 is SVGAGI. Trimming cost V 4 bases and J 0 bases; bases outside gene matches: 5. CDR3 nucleotide sequence: TGTGCCAGCAGTTCCCTGGGAGGGTACCAAGAGACCCAGTACTTC. It is translated as CASSSLGGYQETQYF.

This sequence joins TRBV11-1 and TRBJ2-7; 7 positions agree with TRBD1. CDR1 SGHAT and CDR2 FQDESV come from the germline V gene (reference sequence). With V trimmed by 1 base and J by 5 bases, 5 bases remained unmatched. This CDR3 is built from 14 residues. The CDR3 DNA sequence: TGTGCCAGCAGCTTAGGCAGGGGGTTCGACGAGCAGTACTTC. Translation gives CASSLGRGFDEQYF.

The chain links TRBV7-9 to TRBJ2-3; perhaps TRBD2 as D (5 bases). The CDR3 sequence is 14 residues long. Germline V gives CDR1 SEHNR, CDR2 FQNEAQ (reference sequence). V shed 5 bases and J shed 2 bases, with 11 bases lying between them. The CDR3 DNA follows: TGTGCCAGCAGCCGGAGCGGTTTCACAGATACGCAGTATTTT. Translation: CASSRSGFTDTQYF.

The chain uses TRBV6-5 and TRBJ1-2; perhaps TRBD1 as D (5 bases). CDR1 is MNHEY, CDR2 SVGAGI, per germline. The length of the CDR3 is 14 residues. Between the trimmed V and J ends, which lost 6 bases and 8 bases, there was a span of 19 bases. The CDR3 region has the DNA TGTGCCAGCAGAGACGGGACCGCCGTGGAGGGCTACACCTTC. It codes for CASRDGTAVEGYTF.

The chain has TRBV27 and TRBJ2-7; the D is unclear. CDR3 length: 14 amino acids. V dropped 3 bases and J dropped 3 bases, with 12 bases sitting between them. The germline V gene encodes CDR1 MNHEY and CDR2 SMNVEV (reference sequence). The CDR3 region has the DNA TGTGCCAGCAGTTTGTTAAGGTCCGACTACGAGCAGTACTTC. Protein product: CASSLLRSDYEQYF.

J is TRBJ2-6 and V is TRBV5-4, with D tentatively TRBD2 (6 bases). Germline CDR1 SGHNT, CDR2 YYREEE (reference sequence). The CDR3 contains 16 residues. Trimming cost V 5 bases and J 4 bases, with 16 bases left between them. The CDR3 coding sequence is TGTGCCAGCAGTCCCCTTGGGGGGTTGGGGGCCAACGTCCTGACTTTC. Protein product: CASSPLGGLGANVLTF.

The chain combines TRBV5-1 with TRBJ1-1; D gene unclear. There are 13 residues in the CDR3. V dropped 4 bases and J dropped 0 bases, with 7 bases sitting between them. Germline lookup yields CDR1 SGHRS and CDR2 YFSETQ. The CDR3 sequence is CASSEELNTEAFF. The CDR3 nucleotides are TGCGCCAGCAGCGAGGAACTGAACACTGAAGCTTTCTTT.

V usage is TRBV7-3 and J usage is TRBJ2-2; D gene unclear. The germline V gene has CDR1 SGHTA and CDR2 FQGTGA. V lost 4 bases to trimming and J lost 2 bases, with 8 bases between them. The CDR3 consists of 14 residues. This chain's CDR3 is CASSSTGNTGELFF. DNA for the CDR3: TGTGCCAGCAGCTCGACTGGAAACACCGGGGAGCTGTTTTTT.

The gene calls are TRBV23-1 and TRBJ2-3; 13 nucleotides line up with TRBD2. TRBV23-1 is annotated as an ORF whose role is uncertain. J gave up 4 bases and V 4 bases, and 5 bases lay outside the gene matches. This CDR3 has 16 amino acids. CDR3 nucleotides: TGCGCCAGCAGTCTGGAACTAGCGGGAGGGCCAGATACGCAGTATTTT. Translated, it gives CASSLELAGGPDTQYF.

This clone was observed once. The chain combines TRBV14 with TRBJ2-1, with 7 bases lining up with TRBD2. Germline lookup yields CDR1 SGHDN and CDR2 FVKESK. Trimming took 1 base from V and 6 from J; bases not matched to a gene: 9. There are 16 residues in the CDR3. The CDR3 is CASSQGLREKSNEQFF. DNA of the CDR3: TGTGCCAGCAGCCAAGGCTTGCGGGAGAAATCCAATGAGCAGTTCTTC.

The V gene is TRBV5-1, the J gene TRBJ2-1; 11 positions agree with TRBD2. V gave up 4 bases and J gave up 0 bases; unmatched junction bases: 9. The CDR3 contains 18 residues. Germline V gene data show CDR1 as SGHRS and CDR2 as YFSETQ. The CDR3 DNA sequence: TGCGCCAGCAGCACCGGGACTAGCGGTGAGAGCTCCTACAATGAGCAGTTCTTC. Amino acids: CASSTGTSGESSYNEQFF. The whole variable domain, remainder taken from reference TRBV5-1 and TRBJ2-1, is KAGVTQTPRYLIKTRGQQVTLSCSPISGHRSVSWYQQTPGQGLQFLFEYFSETQRNKGNFPGRFSGRQFSNSRSEMNVSTLELGDSALYLCASSTGTSGESSYNEQFFGPGTRLTVL.

This chain links TRBV7-9 with TRBJ2-7; D is perhaps TRBD2 (6 bases). In germline, CDR1 is SEHNR, CDR2 FQNEAQ (reference sequence). With 5 bases removed from V and 1 base from J, the gap between germline ends came to 12 bases. This CDR3 region has 14 residues. The CDR3 protein is CASSGGLASYEQYF. As DNA, the CDR3 is TGTGCCAGCAGCGGGGGACTCGCTTCCTACGAGCAGTACTTC.

The chain has TRBV7-2 and TRBJ2-1; no definite D call. V was clipped by 4 bases and J by 5 bases, with 3 bases between them. This CDR3 has 11 residues. The germline gives CDR1 SGHTA, CDR2 FQGNSA. DNA of the CDR3: TGTGCCAGCAGCTCAAACAATGAGCAGTTCTTC. It translates to CASSSNNEQFF.

A few counts support this clone. The chain is built from TRBV27 and TRBJ1-4; D may be TRBD1 (5 bases). Germline CDR1 is MNHEY and CDR2 is SMNVEV (reference sequence). This CDR3 contains 13 residues. With 6 bases removed from V and 8 bases from J, the gap between germline ends came to 13 bases. The DNA for the CDR3 is TGTGCCAGCAGCCCGGGACTTAAGGAAAAACTGTTTTTT. Its translation is CASSPGLKEKLFF.